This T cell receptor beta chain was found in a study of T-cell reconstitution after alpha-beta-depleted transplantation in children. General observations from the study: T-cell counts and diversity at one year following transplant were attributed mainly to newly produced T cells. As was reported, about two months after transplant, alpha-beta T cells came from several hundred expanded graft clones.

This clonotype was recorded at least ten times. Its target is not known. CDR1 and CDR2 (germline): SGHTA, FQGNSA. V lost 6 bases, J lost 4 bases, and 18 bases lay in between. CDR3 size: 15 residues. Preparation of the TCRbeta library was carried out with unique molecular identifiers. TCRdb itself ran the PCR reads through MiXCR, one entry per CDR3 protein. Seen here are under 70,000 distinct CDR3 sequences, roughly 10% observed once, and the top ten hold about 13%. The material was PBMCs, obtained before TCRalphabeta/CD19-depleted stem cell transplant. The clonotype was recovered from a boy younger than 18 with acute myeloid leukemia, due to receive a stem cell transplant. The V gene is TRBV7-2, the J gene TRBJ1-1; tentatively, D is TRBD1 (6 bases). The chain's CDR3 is CASSPQGGGGTEAFF. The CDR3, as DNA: TGTGCCAGCAGTCCACAGGGAGGTGGAGGCACTGAAGCTTTCTTT.